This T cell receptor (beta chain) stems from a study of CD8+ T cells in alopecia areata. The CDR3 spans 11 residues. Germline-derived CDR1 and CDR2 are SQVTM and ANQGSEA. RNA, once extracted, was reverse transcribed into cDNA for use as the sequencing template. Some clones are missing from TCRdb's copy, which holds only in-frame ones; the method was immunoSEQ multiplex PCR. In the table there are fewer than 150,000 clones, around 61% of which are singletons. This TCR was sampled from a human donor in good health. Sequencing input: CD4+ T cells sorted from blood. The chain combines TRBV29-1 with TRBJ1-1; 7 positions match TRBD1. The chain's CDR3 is CRGQKNTEAFF. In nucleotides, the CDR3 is TGCAGGGGACAGAAGAACACTGAAGCTTTCTTT.